In its sample, the clone carrying this TCR beta chain was seen many times. The CDR3 sequence is 14 residues long. The germline V and J ends were trimmed by 8 bases and 0 bases, with 12 bases remaining between them. The sample comes from a study of molecular identifiers for immune sequencing clone quantification. From the PCR reads, TCRdb called clonotypes with MiXCR, one entry per CDR3 protein. The sample records some 590,000 distinct CDR3 sequences, 25% being singletons. The source material was naive CD8+ T cells from blood, with Jurkat cell RNA spiked in. Stated subset: FACS-sorted CD8+CD4-CCR7+CD45RA+ naive T cells. This clonotype originated in a human donor in good health. Some libraries in this study had Jurkat cell RNA spiked in. The V call is TRBV12-3 or TRBV12-4, the J call TRBJ2-3, with D perhaps matching TRBD1 or TRBD2 (6 bases each). The CDR3 sequence: CASGGTLSTDTQYF. Written as DNA, the CDR3 is TGTGCCAGCGGAGGGACACTGAGCACAGATACGCAGTATTTT.